This T cell receptor (beta chain) came from a study of identical twins. Germline lookup yields CDR1 ENHRY and CDR2 SYGVKD. The CDR3 spans 18 residues. V was trimmed by 0 bases and J by 2 bases, leaving 19 bases between them. Healthy Caucasians alone served as donors. Study-level results: Out-of-frame beta chain sequences displayed weaker excess sharing between twins.

Regarding this clonotype: As yet, its antigen is unknown. A read error may explain this, as a much larger clone is one base away.

TCRdb reprocessed the 5' RACE reads via MiXCR and lists one record per CDR3 protein. This table has about 530,000 distinct CDR3 sequences, 13% to 15% appearing once. The data were also submitted as part of a second study, on yellow fever vaccine responses in identical twins.

Sample: CD4+ T cells sorted from blood. This TCR derives from a woman aged 18-29 years in good health. The rearrangement joins TRBV10-3 to TRBJ2-5; the D gene is possibly TRBD1 (7 bases). The CDR3, as DNA: TGTGCCATCAGTGAGTCGTTGGCGCGGGGACAGAGGCAAGAGACCCAGTACTTC. Translation: CAISESLARGQRQETQYF.